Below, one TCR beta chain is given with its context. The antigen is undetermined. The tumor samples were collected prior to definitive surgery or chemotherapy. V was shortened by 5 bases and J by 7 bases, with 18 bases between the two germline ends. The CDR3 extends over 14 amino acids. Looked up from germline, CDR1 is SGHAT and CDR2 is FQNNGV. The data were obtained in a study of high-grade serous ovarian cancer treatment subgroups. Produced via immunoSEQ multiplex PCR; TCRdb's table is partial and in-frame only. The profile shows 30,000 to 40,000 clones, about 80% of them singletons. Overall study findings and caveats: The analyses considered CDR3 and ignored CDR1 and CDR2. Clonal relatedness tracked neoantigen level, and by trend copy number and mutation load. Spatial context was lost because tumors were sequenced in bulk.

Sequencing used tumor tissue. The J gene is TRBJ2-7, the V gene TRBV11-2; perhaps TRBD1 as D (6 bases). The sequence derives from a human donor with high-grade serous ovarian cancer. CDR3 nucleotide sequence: TGTGCCAGCAGCCCAGATACAGGGCGGATTGAGCAGTACTTC. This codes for CASSPDTGRIEQYF.